This TCR beta chain was sequenced during a study of Ad26.COV2.S vaccination and SARS-CoV-2 variants. Study-level information: A participant enrolled in the COV1001 Ad26.COV2.S trial arm provided the sample. Intramuscular Ad26.COV2.S at 5x10^10 or 1x10^11 viral particles. Study-level results: After vaccination, substantial breadth of spike-specific CD8+ and CD4+ responses was reported.

Regarding treatment: some 20 received Ad26.COV2.S at low or high dose, single or two shots; 5 received placebo; per-sample allocation not given. Specimens were obtained on day 63 following the first vaccine or placebo injection. There are 13 residues in the CDR3. The V end lost 0 bases, the J end lost 7 bases, and 9 bases lay between the germline ends. Germline V lookup: CDR1 LGHNA, CDR2 YSLEER. About this clone: Its antigen is undetermined.

The repertoire was sequenced with immunoSEQ multiplex PCR; TCRdb's copy has only in-frame clones and lacks some. This repertoire shows fewer than 400,000 clones, roughly nine tenths found once; its top ten account for 5.5%. The starting material was peripheral blood, obtained in a trial of Ad26.COV2.S vaccine versus placebo. The sequence was obtained from a person between 18 and 60 years old who received the Ad26.COV2.S COVID-19 vaccine or a placebo. The chain joins TRBV4-3 to TRBJ1-1; no definite D call. This CDR3 is CASSQEFQSEAFF. The CDR3 nucleotides read TGCGCCAGCAGCCAAGAATTCCAGAGTGAAGCTTTCTTT.